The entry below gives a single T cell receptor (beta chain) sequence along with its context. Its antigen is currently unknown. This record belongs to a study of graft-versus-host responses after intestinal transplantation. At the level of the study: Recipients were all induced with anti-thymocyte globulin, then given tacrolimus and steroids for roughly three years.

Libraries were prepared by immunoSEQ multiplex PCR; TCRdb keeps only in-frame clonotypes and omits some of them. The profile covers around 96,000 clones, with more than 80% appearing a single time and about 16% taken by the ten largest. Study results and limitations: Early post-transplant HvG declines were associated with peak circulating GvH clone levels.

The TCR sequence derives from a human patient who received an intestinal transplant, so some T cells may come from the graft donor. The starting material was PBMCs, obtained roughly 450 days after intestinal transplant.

The DNA of the CDR3 is TGTGCCAGCAGTTACGGGACCCCCTCTAGATTTCCCCTCCACTTT. Translation: CASSYGTPSRFPLHF. The chain joins TRBV6-5 to TRBJ1-6; the D gene is possibly TRBD1 (5 bases). The germline V gene has CDR1 MNHEY and CDR2 SVGAGI. The CDR3 is 15 residues long. V lost 2 bases and J 13 bases, leaving 18 bases between the germline ends.